A selection of T cell receptor beta chains follows, all from one sample in a study of Ad26.COV2.S vaccination and SARS-CoV-2 variants. The protocol was immunoSEQ multiplex PCR, while the TCRdb copy is restricted to in-frame clones and leaves out a portion. The sample includes about 220,000 clones, roughly 90% of them seen just once. The specimen comprised peripheral blood, sampled in a trial of Ad26.COV2.S vaccine versus placebo. Receptor source: a person between 18 and 65 years old who received the Ad26.COV2.S COVID-19 vaccine or a placebo. Both conserved end residues are part of each CDR3. Fields, in order: V gene, clone size, D gene, J gene, CDR3 protein, CDR3 DNA. The D gene is left open where the match is weak. Not every row has a clone size; where given, it reads once, few, many or a size class.

TRBV20-1	-	-	TRBJ2-7	CSAWTDYEQYF	TGCAGTGCTTGGACCGACTACGAGCAGTACTTC
TRBV3-1/TRBV3-2	-	-	TRBJ2-5	CASSLRVGETQYF	TGTGCCAGCAGCCTAAGGGTGGGGGAGACCCAGTACTTC
TRBV11-2	-	-	TRBJ1-5	CASSRENQPQHF	TGTGCCAGCAGTCGCGAAAATCAGCCCCAGCATTTT
TRBV5-4	-	TRBD2	TRBJ2-1	CASSLIAGEQFF	TGTGCCAGCAGCTTGATAGCGGGTGAGCAGTTCTTC
TRBV7-9	-	TRBD1	TRBJ1-1	CASSLSTGVNTEAFF	TGTGCCAGCAGCTTGAGTACAGGGGTGAACACTGAAGCTTTCTTT
TRBV3-1/TRBV3-2	few	-	TRBJ1-2	CASSPGRDYGYTF	TGTGCCAGCAGCCCGGGACGGGACTATGGCTACACCTTC
TRBV3-1/TRBV3-2	-	TRBD2	TRBJ2-1	CASSQDPLAAGGDEQFF	TGTGCCAGCAGCCAAGATCCACTAGCGGCTGGTGGTGATGAGCAGTTCTTC
TRBV30	-	-	TRBJ1-3	CAWSTAVGNTIYF	TGTGCCTGGAGTACGGCGGTTGGAAACACCATATATTTT
TRBV3-1/TRBV3-2	-	TRBD2	TRBJ2-3	CASSRDTGGLAGATDTQYF	TGTGCCAGCAGCCGCGATACAGGGGGACTAGCGGGAGCAACAGATACGCAGTATTTT
TRBV5-1	-	-	TRBJ1-2	CASSLEGRNYGYTF	TGCGCCAGCAGCTTGGAAGGCAGAAACTATGGCTACACCTTC
TRBV24-1	once	TRBD1	TRBJ1-4	CATSDPTGDGEKLFF	TGTGCCACCAGTGATCCGACAGGGGACGGAGAAAAACTGTTTTTT
TRBV27	-	TRBD1	TRBJ1-4	CASRKTGGYEKLFF	TGTGCCAGCAGGAAGACAGGGGGTTATGAAAAACTGTTTTTT
TRBV6-1	-	-	TRBJ2-7	CASSEVPTGFREQYF	TGTGCCAGCAGTGAAGTGCCGACAGGCTTTAGAGAGCAGTACTTC
TRBV7-3	-	TRBD1	TRBJ1-2	CASSLRDREGYTF	TGTGCCAGCAGCCTCCGGGACAGGGAAGGCTACACCTTC
TRBV6-2/TRBV6-3	-	TRBD2	TRBJ2-2	CASSTPGLAGGYTGELFF	TGTGCCAGCAGTACTCCGGGACTAGCGGGAGGCTACACCGGGGAGCTGTTTTTT
TRBV15	once	TRBD2	TRBJ2-3	CATSREAGVTGDTQYF	TGTGCCACCAGCAGAGAAGCGGGAGTGACGGGAGATACGCAGTATTTT
TRBV11-2	once	-	TRBJ2-4	CASSLGRDGAKNIQYF	TGTGCCAGCAGCTTAGGCAGGGATGGAGCCAAAAACATTCAGTACTTC
TRBV18	-	-	TRBJ2-5	CASSLRTVPGETQYF	TGTGCCAGCTCGCTGCGGACAGTCCCTGGGGAGACCCAGTACTTC
TRBV7-9	-	-	TRBJ2-3	CASSLGLRLLGTDTQYF	TGTGCCAGCAGCTTAGGGCTCCGGCTTTTAGGGACAGATACGCAGTATTTT
TRBV7-3	-	TRBD1	TRBJ2-5	CASSLGQGSETQYF	TGTGCCAGCAGCCTCGGACAGGGTTCGGAAACCCAGTACTTC
TRBV4-1	-	-	TRBJ1-1	CASSQEGDMRITEAFF	TGCGCCAGCAGCCAAGAGGGAGACATGCGGATCACTGAAGCTTTCTTT
TRBV9	-	-	TRBJ2-1	CASSVLASPYNEQFF	TGTGCCAGCAGCGTGTTGGCTAGCCCCTACAATGAGCAGTTCTTC
TRBV9	-	-	TRBJ2-7	CASSVGGPNYEQYF	TGTGCCAGCAGCGTAGGAGGCCCGAACTACGAGCAGTACTTC
TRBV3-1/TRBV3-2	-	TRBD1	TRBJ1-3	CASSQGQGAYGNTIYF	TGTGCCAGCAGCCAAGGACAGGGGGCTTATGGAAACACCATATATTTT
TRBV7-9	-	-	TRBJ1-3	CASSLAPTHSGNTIYF	TGTGCCAGCAGCTTAGCCCCCACCCACTCTGGAAACACCATATATTTT
TRBV11-2	-	TRBD1	TRBJ1-2	CASSLVGTGSGYTF	TGTGCCAGCAGCTTAGTTGGGACAGGATCAGGCTACACCTTC
TRBV19	-	TRBD2	TRBJ2-7	CASSMGLAGEQYF	TGTGCCAGTAGTATGGGACTAGCGGGCGAGCAGTACTTC
TRBV11-2	-	TRBD1	TRBJ2-7	CASSLVRQGRSYEQYF	TGTGCCAGCAGCTTAGTTCGACAGGGGCGCTCCTACGAGCAGTACTTC
TRBV11-2	-	TRBD1	TRBJ1-2	CASSSQGVGGYTF	TGTGCCAGCAGCTCTCAGGGGGTAGGAGGCTACACCTTC
TRBV6-2/TRBV6-3	-	TRBD1	TRBJ2-1	CASSGDRGLIDEQFF	TGTGCCAGCAGTGGGGACAGGGGGCTGATCGATGAGCAGTTCTTC
TRBV2	-	-	TRBJ2-5	CASSALGKETQYF	TGTGCCAGCAGTGCGCTAGGGAAAGAGACCCAGTACTTC
TRBV11-1	-	TRBD2	TRBJ2-7	CASSLWGRASGEQYF	TGTGCCAGCAGCTTATGGGGGAGGGCCAGTGGCGAGCAGTACTTC
TRBV5-8	-	-	TRBJ2-1	CASSLGPERVHEQFF	TGTGCCAGCAGCTTGGGGCCCGAAAGGGTCCATGAGCAGTTCTTC
TRBV29-1	-	-	TRBJ2-7	CSVPGGMGKQYF	TGCAGCGTTCCAGGGGGGATGGGGAAGCAGTACTTC
TRBV10-1	-	TRBD2	TRBJ2-3	CASSEPSEREGRRDTQYF	TGCGCCAGCAGTGAGCCAAGCGAGCGGGAGGGCCGGAGAGATACGCAGTATTTT
TRBV5-1	-	-	TRBJ2-1	CATAKQGTDYNNEQFF	TGCGCCACCGCGAAACAGGGGACGGACTACAACAATGAGCAGTTCTTC
TRBV29-1	-	-	TRBJ1-4	CSVRTGEEKLFF	TGCAGCGTTAGGACTGGTGAAGAAAAACTGTTTTTT
TRBV5-6	-	TRBD1	TRBJ2-7	CASSHPGQSSYEQYF	TGTGCCAGCAGCCACCCGGGACAGTCCTCCTACGAGCAGTACTTC
TRBV9	-	-	TRBJ1-2	CASSLGGVSYGYTF	TGTGCCAGCAGCCTCGGGGGGGTCAGCTATGGCTACACCTTC
TRBV19	-	-	TRBJ2-3	CASSIARRTSTDTQYF	TGTGCCAGTAGTATAGCACGGCGGACCAGCACAGATACGCAGTATTTT
TRBV7-9	-	-	TRBJ1-1	CASSLDLGNTEAFF	TGTGCCAGCAGCTTAGATCTGGGGAACACTGAAGCTTTCTTT
TRBV6-4	-	-	TRBJ2-3	CASSDVGGVGTDTQYF	TGTGCCAGCAGTGACGTTGGTGGGGTTGGCACAGATACGCAGTATTTT
TRBV4-3	once	TRBD1	TRBJ1-2	CASSPTGLQNYGYTF	TGCGCCAGCAGCCCGACAGGGCTTCAAAACTATGGCTACACCTTC
TRBV6-1	-	-	TRBJ2-7	CASSEAGDLYEQYF	TGTGCCAGCAGTGAAGCGGGGGACCTCTACGAGCAGTACTTC
TRBV12-3/TRBV12-4	-	TRBD1	TRBJ1-1	CASSRGLTEAFF	TGTGCCAGCAGTAGGGGGCTTACTGAAGCTTTCTTT
TRBV30	-	-	TRBJ1-6	CAWSTDNSPLHF	TGTGCCTGGTCGACAGATAATTCACCCCTCCACTTT
TRBV5-4	-	-	TRBJ2-7	CASSFRDTYEQYF	TGTGCCAGCAGCTTCCGGGACACCTACGAGCAGTACTTC
TRBV19	-	-	TRBJ2-3	CASSRRGTDTQYF	TGTGCCAGTAGCCGACGTGGGACAGATACGCAGTATTTT
TRBV19	-	TRBD1	TRBJ2-3	CASARGGGSTDTQYF	TGTGCCAGTGCCCGAGGGGGCGGAAGCACAGATACGCAGTATTTT
TRBV10-3	-	TRBD1	TRBJ1-1	CAIRESRQGNTEAFF	TGTGCCATCAGGGAGAGTAGACAGGGGAACACTGAAGCTTTCTTT